Listed below are T cell receptor beta chains from one sample, sequenced in a study of T cell repertoires in cytomegalovirus infection. Their cognate antigens are unknown. TCRdb reprocessed the reads via MiXCR and lists one record per CDR3 protein. Among roughly 700,000 distinct CDR3 sequences, around a third were seen once, and the ten largest hold around a sixth. The material was cultured PBMCs, obtained from culture after CMV antigen stimulation. The receptors here all came from a human donor in good health (CMV status not recorded). Some clones in this sample may be carry-over from other donors' samples. The CDR3 runs from the conserved cysteine through the conserved F or W. The D gene is left open where the match is weak. Not all rows give a size; the values are once, few, many and, for expanded clones, a class.

DNA	CDR3	D	V	J	size
TGTGCCAGCCTGGGGCAGGCCCTCCCCTACGAGCAGTACTTC	CASLGQALPYEQYF	-	TRBV12-3/TRBV12-4	TRBJ2-7	few
TGTGCCAGCAGCGCCCAACAGGGGACCGATAATTCACCCCTCCACTTT	CASSAQQGTDNSPLHF	TRBD1	TRBV7-2	TRBJ1-6	-
TGTGCCAGCAGCCGGGACGGTTACCAAGAGACCCAGTACTTC	CASSRDGYQETQYF	-	TRBV7-2	TRBJ2-5	many
TGCAGCGCCCGGAACAAAACAAGGACTGAAGCTTTCTTT	CSARNKTRTEAFF	-	TRBV29-1	TRBJ1-1	-
TGTGCCAGCGCTTTAGCGGTGGATTCACCCCTCCACTTT	CASALAVDSPLHF	-	TRBV6-5	TRBJ1-6	-
TGTGCCAGCAGCTCCACACAAGAGACCCAGTACTTC	CASSSTQETQYF	-	TRBV12-3/TRBV12-4	TRBJ2-5	many
TGTGCCACCAGCCCCGCACCGTTCTCCTACGAGCAGTACTTC	CATSPAPFSYEQYF	-	TRBV15	TRBJ2-7	few
TGTGCCAGCAGCTCAAAGGACAGGGACCATGGCTACACCTTC	CASSSKDRDHGYTF	TRBD1	TRBV5-4	TRBJ1-2	-
TGTGCCAGCAGTGAAAATTGGACCTACGAGCAGTACTTC	CASSENWTYEQYF	-	TRBV2	TRBJ2-7	-
TGTGCTAGTGGTTTAGGGGTAGGGTTGAACAGCCAAGAGACCCAGTACTTC	CASGLGVGLNSQETQYF	-	TRBV12-5	TRBJ2-5	-
TGTGCCAGCAGGATGGACAGTCCGGGAACTAATGAAAAACTGTTTTTT	CASRMDSPGTNEKLFF	-	TRBV6-1	TRBJ1-4	few
TGTGCCAGTAGTCAGCGGGAGGTCACAGATACGCAGTATTTT	CASSQREVTDTQYF	TRBD2	TRBV19	TRBJ2-3	few
TGCAGTGCTAGAAGGACGGGAGTGGAGACCCAGTACTTC	CSARRTGVETQYF	-	TRBV20-1	TRBJ2-5	-
TGTGCCAGCAGCTTTGGACTAGCGGGAGTCTCTAGGCCCACAGATACGCAGTATTTT	CASSFGLAGVSRPTDTQYF	TRBD2	TRBV7-2	TRBJ2-3	many
TGTGCCAGCAGCCCCAGGGCCTCGGAGACCCAGTACTTC	CASSPRASETQYF	-	TRBV7-2	TRBJ2-5	many
TGTGCCAGCAGCTTAAATCTTGCGGCGGGGGCCTACGAGCAGTACTTC	CASSLNLAAGAYEQYF	TRBD2	TRBV7-2	TRBJ2-7	many